This T cell receptor beta chain was sequenced in a study of control samples from healthy donors and cancer patients. Only in-frame clones appear in the TCRdb table, and some are missing; sequencing was by immunoSEQ multiplex PCR. The sample lists about 84,000 clones, around 91% seen once, with 17% in the top ten. Germline-derived CDR1 and CDR2 are LGHDT and YNNKEL (reference sequence). With 1 base clipped from V and 10 bases from J, the junction kept 4 bases outside the gene matches. This CDR3 region has 14 residues. Sequencing was done on a sample of blood. This receptor was taken from a man in his forties or fifties in good health. The chain recombines TRBV3-1 (or the pseudogene TRBV3-2) with TRBJ1-6, with 7 bases lining up with TRBD1. CDR3: CASSQGQGNSPLHF. In nucleotides, the CDR3 is TGTGCCAGCAGCCAAGGACAGGGAAACTCACCCCTCCACTTT.